Below are 22 T cell receptor beta chains sequenced from a single sample in a study of CD8 T cells in ankylosing spondylitis. Each CDR3 protein is one row after TCRdb ran MiXCR on the 5' RACE reads. The table has fewer than 250,000 distinct CDR3 sequences, under 30% seen once. Sequenced: blood, either unsorted or a sorted T cell fraction (not recorded which). These receptors came from a male donor with ankylosing spondylitis or in good health (not recorded which).

The gene calls are TRBV20-1 and TRBJ2-5; no reliable D call. The CDR3 is made up of 13 amino acids. Per germline, CDR1 DFQATT and CDR2 SNEGSKA (reference sequence). The V gene lost 3 bases and the J gene lost 1 base, with 9 bases spanning the gap. The CDR3 DNA is TGCAGTGCTAGGAGACTCCTCCAAGAGACCCAGTACTTC. Protein: CSARRLLQETQYF.

At least ten counts were recorded for this clonotype. The chain joins TRBV4-3 to TRBJ2-5, with TRBD1 as a possible D gene (6 bases). V lost 0 bases and J lost 1, with 12 bases in between. CDR3 length: 16 amino acids. Germline values: CDR1 LGHNA, CDR2 YSLEER. DNA for the CDR3: TGCGCCAGCAGCCAAGATGGAAGGGGGAGCCAAGAGACCCAGTACTTC. This translates into CASSQDGRGSQETQYF.

The sample holds many counts of this clonotype. The chain links TRBV5-1 to TRBJ2-2; 12 bases align to TRBD2. The CDR3 is made up of 16 amino acids. The V and J ends lost 4 bases and 6 bases, in that order; junction bases with no gene match: 7. Germline V gene lookup returns CDR1 SGHRS and CDR2 YFSETQ. The CDR3 protein is CASSKTSGSLAGELFF. The CDR3 DNA sequence: TGCGCCAGCAGCAAGACTAGCGGGAGTCTGGCCGGGGAGCTGTTTTTT.

The table lists this clonotype with many counts. This CDR3 reads CATSRDQVAGLGNEQFF. CDR3 nucleotide sequence: TGTGCCACCAGCAGAGATCAAGTAGCGGGGCTCGGGAATGAGCAGTTCTTC. The chain joins TRBV15 to TRBJ2-1, with 8 positions matching TRBD2. J was trimmed by 7 bases and V by 0 bases; bases with no gene match: 11. Germline V CDR1 and CDR2: LNHNV, YYDKDF (reference sequence). The CDR3 is made up of 17 amino acids.

This clonotype was recorded many times. J is TRBJ2-3 and V is TRBV5-1; 7 bases agree with TRBD2. J was trimmed by 1 base and V by 4 bases; bases with no gene match: 3. The germline CDR1 and CDR2 sequences are SGHRS and YFSETQ. CDR3 length: 14 residues. The CDR3 nucleotides read TGCGCCAGCAGCACGACTAGCCGCACAGATACGCAGTATTTT. This translates into CASSTTSRTDTQYF.

This clonotype has a count of ten or more. The chain joins TRBV3-1 to TRBJ1-6; D gene uncertain. CDR1 and CDR2 from the germline V gene are LGHDT and YNNKEL (reference sequence). This CDR3 spans 13 amino acids. V shed 0 bases and J shed 7 bases, with 4 bases lying between them. The CDR3 sequence is CASSQEVNSPLHF. In nucleotides, the CDR3 is TGTGCCAGCAGCCAAGAAGTAAATTCACCCCTCCACTTT.

In its sample, this clonotype was seen many times. The chain combines TRBV29-1 with TRBJ2-3; 9 nucleotides agree with TRBD1. With V trimmed by 7 bases and J by 2 bases, 10 bases remained unmatched. There are 15 residues in the CDR3. Germline V gene sequence: CDR1 SQVTM, CDR2 ANQGSEA. CDR3 residues: CSARPGTGPTDTQYF. The DNA of the CDR3 is TGCAGCGCCCGCCCCGGGACAGGGCCCACAGATACGCAGTATTTT.

The table lists this clonotype with many counts. CDR3 nucleotide sequence: TGTGCCAGCAGAGATCAGGGTGATGCACGGTCCCAGTACTTC. Protein sequence: CASRDQGDARSQYF. The chain employs TRBV28 and TRBJ2-5; D perhaps matches TRBD1 (5 bases). Germline CDR1 reads MDHEN; CDR2 reads SYDVKM. The CDR3 contains 14 residues. V lost 6 bases and J 9 bases, leaving 20 bases between the germline ends.

This clonotype came up many times. The genes are TRBV20-1 and TRBJ2-1, with TRBD2 matching over 7 bases. The CDR3 runs to 14 residues. The V gene end was trimmed by 3 bases and the J gene end by 7 bases; junction bases not matched to a gene: 9. Germline CDR1 reads DFQATT; CDR2 reads SNEGSKA (reference sequence). The CDR3 DNA is TGCAGTGCTAGTGAGGGAGGGGTGGGGAATGAGCAGTTCTTC. It translates to CSASEGGVGNEQFF.

In this sample, this clonotype turned up a few times. The chain recombines TRBV20-1 with TRBJ2-1, with TRBD2 matching over 11 bases. Germline loops: CDR1 DFQATT, CDR2 SNEGSKA (reference sequence). The V segment lost 0 bases and the J segment 4 bases; nucleotides outside the gene matches: 17. The length of the CDR3 is 20 residues. The CDR3 DNA reads TGCAGTGCTAGAGAAAGAGGAGGAACTAGCGGGAGACCTCTTTACAATGAGCAGTTCTTC. It codes for CSARERGGTSGRPLYNEQFF.

This clonotype was seen ten or more times. The rearrangement links TRBV5-1 to TRBJ2-3; 7 positions match TRBD2. Per germline, CDR1 SGHRS and CDR2 YFSETQ. This CDR3 region has 14 residues. After removal of 4 bases from V and 2 bases from J, the junction contained 4 bases not matched to a gene. The CDR3 coding sequence is TGCGCCAGCAGCCCCGGGACTACCACAGATACGCAGTATTTT. As protein: CASSPGTTTDTQYF.

CDR3 sequence (DNA): TGCAGTGCTAGGAGGGGGTCTAGCGGGAGACGTGAGGAGACCCAGTACTTC. Translating gives CSARRGSSGRREETQYF. The chain employs TRBV20-1 and TRBJ2-5; 10 nucleotides match TRBD2. V lost 3 bases and J lost 5; bases outside the gene matches: 15. CDR3 length equals 17 residues. CDR1 DFQATT and CDR2 SNEGSKA come from the germline V gene (reference sequence).

The J gene is TRBJ2-3, the V gene TRBV4-1; D is uncertain. CDR1 is MGHRA, CDR2 YSYEKL, per germline. This CDR3 is built from 15 residues. Trimming shortened V by 3 bases and J by 4 bases, and 14 bases separated the two germline ends. The CDR3 is CASSQRYGNADTQYF. The DNA for the CDR3 is TGCGCCAGCAGCCAGCGCTATGGAAATGCAGATACGCAGTATTTT.

The chain employs TRBV2 and TRBJ2-3; 10 bases align to TRBD1. This CDR3 has 14 amino acids. J was trimmed by 2 bases and V by 8 bases; bases with no gene match: 4. Germline values: CDR1 SNHLY, CDR2 FYNNEI. CDR3 region: CASQGTGDTDTQYF. CDR3 sequence (DNA): TGTGCCAGCCAAGGGACAGGGGACACAGATACGCAGTATTTT.

This clonotype was observed many times. V and J are TRBV5-1 and TRBJ2-1, with 7 nucleotides matching TRBD2. V gave up 4 bases and J gave up 10 bases; unmatched junction bases: 14. CDR3 length equals 15 residues. Germline lookup yields CDR1 SGHRS and CDR2 YFSETQ. CDR3 protein: CASSGGLPGASEQFF. As DNA, the CDR3 is TGCGCCAGCAGCGGGGGACTACCCGGGGCATCGGAGCAGTTCTTC.

This clonotype was seen ten or more times. The V call is TRBV20-1, the J call TRBJ2-1; 7 bases agree with TRBD1. J was trimmed by 7 bases and V by 6 bases; bases with no gene match: 6. The CDR3 is made up of 12 amino acids. Germline lookup yields CDR1 DFQATT and CDR2 SNEGSKA (reference sequence). The CDR3 region is CSATQGWNEQFF. CDR3 coding DNA: TGCAGTGCCACACAGGGGTGGAATGAGCAGTTCTTC.

This clonotype was observed at least ten times. The chain joins TRBV2 to TRBJ2-7, with 9 bases aligning to TRBD1. Germline-derived CDR1 and CDR2 are SNHLY and FYNNEI. V was clipped by 6 bases and J by 3 bases; unmatched bases: 6. The CDR3 has 14 amino acids. CDR3 in amino acids: CASRVTGGDYEQYF. For the CDR3, the DNA is TGTGCCAGCAGGGTAACAGGGGGCGACTACGAGCAGTACTTC.

This clonotype was recorded many times. The chain combines TRBV6-2 or TRBV6-3 with TRBJ2-7, with D perhaps matching TRBD2 (6 bases). CDR3 length equals 15 residues. V lost 7 bases and J lost 4, with 20 bases in between. In germline, CDR1 is MNHEY, CDR2 SVGEGT. The CDR3 loop is CASNLPGLPFYEQYF. As DNA, the CDR3 is TGTGCCAGCAACCTGCCGGGACTCCCTTTTTACGAGCAGTACTTC.

At least ten counts were recorded for this clonotype. The chain employs TRBV4-2 and TRBJ2-7; 8 positions agree with TRBD2. This CDR3 has 16 residues. The V gene's germline CDR1 is LGHNA and CDR2 YNFKEQ. After removal of 4 bases from V and 5 bases from J, the junction contained 13 bases not matched to a gene. The CDR3 DNA reads TGTGCCAGCAGCCGGGCCGCTAGCGGGTTCTCTCACGAGCAGTACTTC. Amino acid sequence: CASSRAASGFSHEQYF.

This clonotype was counted only a few times. This chain links TRBV20-1 with TRBJ2-1; a possible D gene is TRBD2 (6 bases). This CDR3 is 15 amino acids long. Germline assignment: CDR1 DFQATT and CDR2 SNEGSKA (reference sequence). V was clipped by 3 bases and J by 4 bases, with 16 bases between them. This CDR3 reads CSARDLRGKYNEQFF. The DNA for the CDR3 is TGCAGTGCTAGGGACCTGCGGGGAAAATACAATGAGCAGTTCTTC.

This clonotype was seen at least ten times. The rearrangement joins TRBV20-1 to TRBJ2-7; 9 nucleotides match TRBD2. With V trimmed by 3 bases and J by 5 bases, 8 bases remained unmatched. Germline V gene data show CDR1 as DFQATT and CDR2 as SNEGSKA (reference sequence). The CDR3 covers 14 residues. The CDR3 coding sequence is TGCAGTGCTAGCACCGGGACTAGCTTACACGAGCAGTACTTC. As protein: CSASTGTSLHEQYF.

This clonotype was counted ten times or more. V and J are TRBV7-6 and TRBJ2-1; 8 bases are shared with TRBD2. The CDR3 is made up of 16 amino acids. Germline CDR1 and CDR2: SGHVS and FNYEAQ. The V and J ends lost 0 bases and 6 bases, in that order; junction bases with no gene match: 7. The chain's CDR3 is CASSLAGTRGGNEQFF. CDR3 coding DNA: TGTGCCAGCAGCTTAGCAGGGACTAGGGGGGGCAATGAGCAGTTCTTC.